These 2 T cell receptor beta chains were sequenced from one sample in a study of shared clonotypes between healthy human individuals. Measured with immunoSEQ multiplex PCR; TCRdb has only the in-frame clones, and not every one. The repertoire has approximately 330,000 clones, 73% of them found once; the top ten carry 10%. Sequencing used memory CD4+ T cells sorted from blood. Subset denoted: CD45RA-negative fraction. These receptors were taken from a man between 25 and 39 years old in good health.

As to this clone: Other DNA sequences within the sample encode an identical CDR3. The CDR3 region is CASRGDSYNEQFF. CDR3 nucleotide sequence: TGTGCCAGCAGAGGGGACTCCTACAATGAGCAGTTCTTC. The genes are TRBV2 and TRBJ2-1; tentatively, D is TRBD1 (5 bases). Germline CDR1 SNHLY, CDR2 FYNNEI. Trimming took 6 bases from V and 0 from J, leaving 6 bases between them. The CDR3 runs 13 residues.

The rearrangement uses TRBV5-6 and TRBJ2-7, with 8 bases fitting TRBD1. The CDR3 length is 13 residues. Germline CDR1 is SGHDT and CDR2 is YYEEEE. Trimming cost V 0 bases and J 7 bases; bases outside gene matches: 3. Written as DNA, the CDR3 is TGTGCCAGCAGCTTGGCTCAGGGGGCTGAGCAGTACTTC. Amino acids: CASSLAQGAEQYF.